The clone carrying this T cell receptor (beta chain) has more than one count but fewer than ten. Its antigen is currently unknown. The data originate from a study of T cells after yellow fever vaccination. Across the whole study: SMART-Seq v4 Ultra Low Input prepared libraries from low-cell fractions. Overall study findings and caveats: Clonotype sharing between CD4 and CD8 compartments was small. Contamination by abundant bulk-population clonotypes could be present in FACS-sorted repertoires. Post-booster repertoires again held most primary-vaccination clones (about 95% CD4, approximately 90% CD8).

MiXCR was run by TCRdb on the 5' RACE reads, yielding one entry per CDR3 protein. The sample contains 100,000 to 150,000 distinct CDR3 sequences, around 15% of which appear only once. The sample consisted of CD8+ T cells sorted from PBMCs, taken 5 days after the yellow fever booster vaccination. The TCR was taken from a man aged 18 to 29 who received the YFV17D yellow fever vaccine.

CDR3 amino acids: CASSEERVTREQFF. Written as DNA, the CDR3 is TGTGCCAGCAGTGAAGAAAGAGTGACCCGCGAGCAGTTCTTC. The chain has TRBV6-1 and TRBJ2-1; D not resolved. Germline V gives CDR1 MNHNS, CDR2 SASEGT. The CDR3 covers 14 residues. The V end was cut by 1 base, the J end by 10 bases, with 14 bases between.